One sample yielded the 10 T cell receptor beta chains listed below, sequenced in a study of somatic mutations in cytotoxic T cells in rheumatoid arthritis. Produced via immunoSEQ multiplex PCR; TCRdb's table is partial and in-frame only. There are 4,400 or so clones in the sample; more than 75% occur only once, and around 40% lies in the top ten. The specimen was CD8+ T cells sorted from blood. These receptors all stem from a woman aged 50 to 60 with rheumatoid arthritis.

This chain joins TRBV19 and TRBJ1-2; 9 bases are a match to TRBD1. Losses at the gene ends were 8 bases for V and 2 bases for J; bases not matched to a gene: 6. CDR1 is LNHDA, CDR2 SQIVND, per germline (reference sequence). This CDR3 has 14 amino acids. The CDR3, as DNA: TGTGCCAGTCGGTACAGGGGGCGAAACTATGGCTACACCTTC. This translates into CASRYRGRNYGYTF.

The chain uses TRBV5-4 and TRBJ2-7; maybe TRBD2 (5 bases). V dropped 4 bases and J dropped 4 bases, with 9 bases sitting between them. The V gene's germline CDR1 is SGHNT and CDR2 YYREEE (reference sequence). The CDR3 runs 12 residues. The CDR3 sequence is CASSVEGYEQYF. The CDR3 DNA sequence: TGTGCCAGCAGCGTCGAGGGTTACGAGCAGTACTTC. The full variable domain, in which reference TRBV5-4 and TRBJ2-7 provide the parts outside the CDR3, is ETGVTQSPTHLIKTRGQQVTLRCSSQSGHNTVSWYQQALGQGPQFIFQYYREEENGRGNFPPRFSGLQFPNYSSELNVNALELDDSALYLCASSVEGYEQYFGPGTRLTVT.

This chain links TRBV19 with TRBJ2-7, with TRBD1 identical over 10 bases. The germline V gene has CDR1 LNHDA and CDR2 SQIVND (reference sequence). The CDR3 runs to 12 residues. J was trimmed by 4 bases and V by 9 bases; bases with no gene match: 3. The CDR3 loop reads CASGTGEYEQYF. The CDR3 DNA reads as TGTGCCAGCGGGACAGGGGAATACGAGCAGTACTTC.

The CDR3 sequence: CAWTSGGADTGELFF. The CDR3 nucleotides read TGTGCCTGGACTAGCGGGGGGGCGGACACCGGGGAGCTGTTTTTT. The gene calls are TRBV30 and TRBJ2-2, with 12 bases that match TRBD2. The CDR3 is made up of 15 amino acids. Per the germline V gene, CDR1 is GTSNPN and CDR2 is SVGIG (reference sequence). Trimming cost V 4 bases and J 3 bases; bases outside gene matches: 3.

The rearrangement joins TRBV5-6 to TRBJ2-3; no reliable D call. Germline CDR1 reads SGHDT; CDR2 reads YYEEEE. The CDR3 is 14 residues long. V was cut by 2 bases and J by 2 bases, with 9 bases left in between. The CDR3 sequence is CASSFSYSTDTQYF. The DNA of the CDR3 is TGTGCCAGCAGCTTTTCCTATTCCACAGATACGCAGTATTTT.

The rearrangement links TRBV7-9 to TRBJ2-3; D call uncertain. V dropped 4 bases and J dropped 4 bases, with 15 bases sitting between them. Germline values: CDR1 SEHNR, CDR2 FQNEAQ (reference sequence). This CDR3 is built from 15 residues. CDR3 in DNA: TGTGCCAGCAGCTCTTACTTCACTACCGCAGATACGCAGTATTTT. It is translated as CASSSYFTTADTQYF. The full variable domain, with the rest looked up from reference TRBV7-9 and TRBJ2-3, is DTGVSQNPRHKITKRGQNVTFRCDPISEHNRLYWYRQTLGQGPEFLTYFQNEAQLEKSRLLSDRFSAERPKGSFSTLEIQRTEQGDSAMYLCASSSYFTTADTQYFGPGTRLTVL.

The rearrangement links TRBV6-6 to TRBJ1-6; 7 bases match TRBD1. There are 15 residues in the CDR3. The germline V gene encodes CDR1 MNHNY and CDR2 SVGAGI (reference sequence). The V and J ends lost 2 bases and 6 bases, in that order; junction bases with no gene match: 4. For the CDR3, the DNA is TGTGCCAGCAGTTACGAAGGGGGCACTAATTCACCCCTCCACTTT. It specifies CASSYEGGTNSPLHF.

This clone is a singleton in its sample. V gene TRBV15 combines with J gene TRBJ1-2, with TRBD1 matching over 7 bases. CDR1 is LNHNV and CDR2 is YYDKDF in the germline V gene (reference sequence). The CDR3 is made up of 14 amino acids. With 8 bases clipped from V and 6 bases from J, the junction kept 12 bases outside the gene matches. CDR3: CATRSSGTVDGYTF. The CDR3 bases are TGTGCCACCCGTTCCTCCGGGACAGTCGATGGCTACACCTTC.

The V and J genes are TRBV7-2 and TRBJ1-3; TRBD1 is a possible D gene (6 bases). Trimming cost V 2 bases and J 2 bases, with 7 bases left between them. CDR1 is SGHTA and CDR2 is FQGNSA in the germline V gene. This CDR3 has 14 residues. CDR3 in amino acids: CASSLSGAGNTIYF. The CDR3 DNA sequence: TGTGCCAGCAGCTTATCAGGGGCTGGAAACACCATATATTTT.

V is TRBV10-2 and J is TRBJ2-3; possible D gene TRBD2, 5 bases. The germline V gene has CDR1 WSHSY and CDR2 SAAADI. Between the trimmed V and J ends, which lost 5 bases and 5 bases, there was a span of 8 bases. This CDR3 has 12 residues. The DNA of the CDR3 is TGCGCCAGCAGTTGGCGGGTAGATACGCAGTATTTT. Amino acid sequence: CASSWRVDTQYF.